This is a list of T cell receptor beta chains from one sample in a study of T cells in narcolepsy. Sequencing used immunoSEQ multiplex PCR; TCRdb keeps in-frame clones, though not all of them. The sample shows around 30,000 clones, roughly four fifths of them seen only once. Sequenced material: CD45RA- memory CD4+ T cells from PBMCs. The origin of the receptors is a human donor with narcolepsy. Both conserved end residues are part of each CDR3. Each record gives: clone size, J gene, V gene, D gene, CDR3 length, CDR3 DNA, CDR3 protein. A D gene is named only where the DNA matches it firmly. Expanded clones are given a class, and other clones once, few, many or no size at all.

>.|TRBJ1-5|TRBV6-1|TRBD1|15
TGTGCCAGCAGTGAGTCCAGGGGGGGATATCAGCCCCAGCATTTT
CASSESRGGYQPQHF
>.|TRBJ2-7|TRBV2|.|12
TGTGCCAGCACCCCGAGGCAGGACGAGCAGTACTTC
CASTPRQDEQYF
>.|TRBJ1-1|TRBV9|TRBD1|15
TGTGCCAGCAGCCCCGATGAACAGGGGTACACTGAAGCTTTCTTT
CASSPDEQGYTEAFF
>.|TRBJ1-5|TRBV7-9|TRBD1|17
TGTGCCAGCAGTTCCGGGACAGGGGGCGTTAAGAATCAGCCCCAGCATTTT
CASSSGTGGVKNQPQHF
>once|TRBJ1-1|TRBV30|.|12
TGTGCCTCCAGACAGCTGAACACTGAAGCTTTCTTT
CASRQLNTEAFF
>.|TRBJ1-6|TRBV2|.|15
TGTGCCAGCAGTGAAAGCAGGGCGGGTAATTCACCCCTCCACTTT
CASSESRAGNSPLHF
>.|TRBJ2-5|TRBV20-1|.|11
TGCAGTGCTAGGGGGGAAGAGACCCAGTACTTC
CSARGEETQYF
>once|TRBJ2-4|TRBV11-2|TRBD2|20
TGTGCCAGCAGCTTAGACGGGTCCCCGGGGAGGGGACTAGCCAAAAACATTCAGTACTTC
CASSLDGSPGRGLAKNIQYF
>.|TRBJ2-3|TRBV15|.|14
TGTGCCACCAGCATCGACAGGATATCAGATACGCAGTATTTT
CATSIDRISDTQYF
>.|TRBJ2-1|TRBV7-2|TRBD1|15
TGTGCCAGCAGCCCGTGGACAGGGGTTACGAATGAGCAGTTCTTC
CASSPWTGVTNEQFF
>.|TRBJ2-1|TRBV5-4|.|17
TGTGCCAGCAGCCCCGGAGGCAAATCCTTCTCCTACAATGAGCAGTTCTTC
CASSPGGKSFSYNEQFF
>.|TRBJ1-2|TRBV2|.|12
TGTGCCAGCAGTGCGCGGAACTATGGCTACACCTTC
CASSARNYGYTF
>.|TRBJ2-7|TRBV4-1|TRBD1|15
TGCGCCAGCAGCCGCCAACAGGGGAGTTCCTACGAGCAGTACTTC
CASSRQQGSSYEQYF
>.|TRBJ2-5|TRBV11-1|.|16
TGTGCCAGCAGCATTGCTGGACGGCTGCAAGAAGAGACCCAGTACTTC
CASSIAGRLQEETQYF
>.|TRBJ1-6|TRBV5-1|TRBD1|19
TGCGCCAGCAGCGCAAAGTACAACGGACAGGGGAATTCTATTTCACCCCTCCACTTT
CASSAKYNGQGNSISPLHF